This T cell receptor beta chain was captured by sequencing in a study of post-analysis software for immune sequencing data. For the study at large: The study covered relapsing-remitting, secondary progressive and progressive-relapsing courses of multiple sclerosis. General study points: A few TRBV segments (TRBV5-6, TRBV5-1 and TRBV20-1 among them) occurred more frequently in patients than in controls.

The TCR beta cDNA libraries carried unique molecular identifiers. From the PCR reads, TCRdb called clonotypes with MiXCR, one entry per CDR3 protein. This sample has about 170,000 distinct CDR3 sequences, with around 30% found just once. Per germline, CDR1 MDHEN and CDR2 SYDVKM. V shed 6 bases and J 13 bases; nucleotides not matched to a gene: 6. The CDR3 runs 12 residues. This clonotype has just a few counts. Its specificity is unknown. Sequenced: blood. The receptor was isolated from a girl aged 5 to 17 with multiple sclerosis. The chain links TRBV28 to TRBJ1-2; TRBD1 matches at 12 bases. The CDR3 nucleotides read TGTGCCAGCAGGGGGACAGGGGGCACTAGCACCTTC. It codes for CASRGTGGTSTF.